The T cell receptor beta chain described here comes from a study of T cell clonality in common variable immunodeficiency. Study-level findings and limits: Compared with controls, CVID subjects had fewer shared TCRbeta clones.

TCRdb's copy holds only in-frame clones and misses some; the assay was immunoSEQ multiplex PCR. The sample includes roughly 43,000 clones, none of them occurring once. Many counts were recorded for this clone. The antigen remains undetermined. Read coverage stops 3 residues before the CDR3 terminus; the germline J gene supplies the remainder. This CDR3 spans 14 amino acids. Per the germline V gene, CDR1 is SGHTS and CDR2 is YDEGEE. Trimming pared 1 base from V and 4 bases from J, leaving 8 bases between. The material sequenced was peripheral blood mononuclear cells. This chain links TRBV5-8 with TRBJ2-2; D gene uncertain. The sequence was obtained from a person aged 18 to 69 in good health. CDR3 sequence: CASSLSPGTGELFF. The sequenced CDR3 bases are TGTGCCAGCAGCTTGTCCCCAGGCACCGGGGAG.